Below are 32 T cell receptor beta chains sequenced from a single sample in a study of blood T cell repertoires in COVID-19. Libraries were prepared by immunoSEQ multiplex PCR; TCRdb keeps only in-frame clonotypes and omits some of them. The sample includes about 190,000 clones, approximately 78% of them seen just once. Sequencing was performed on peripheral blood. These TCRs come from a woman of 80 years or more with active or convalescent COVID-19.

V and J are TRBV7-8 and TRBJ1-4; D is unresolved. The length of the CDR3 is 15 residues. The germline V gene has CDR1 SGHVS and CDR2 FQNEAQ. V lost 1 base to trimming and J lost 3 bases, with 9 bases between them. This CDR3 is CASSLGRGANEKLFF. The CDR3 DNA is TGTGCCAGCAGCTTAGGACGGGGAGCTAATGAAAAACTGTTTTTT.

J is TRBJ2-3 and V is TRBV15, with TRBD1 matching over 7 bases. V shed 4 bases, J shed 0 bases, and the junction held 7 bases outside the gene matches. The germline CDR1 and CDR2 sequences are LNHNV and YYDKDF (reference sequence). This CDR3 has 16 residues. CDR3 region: CATSTPPRGSTDTQYF. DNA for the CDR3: TGTGCCACCAGCACACCCCCCAGGGGGAGCACAGATACGCAGTATTTT.

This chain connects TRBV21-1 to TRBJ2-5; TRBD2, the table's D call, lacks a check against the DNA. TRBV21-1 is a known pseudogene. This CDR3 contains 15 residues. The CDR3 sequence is CASSPPGGKKETQYF. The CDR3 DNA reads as TGTGCCAGCAGCCCCCCTGGGGGGAAAAAAGAGACCCAGTACTTC.

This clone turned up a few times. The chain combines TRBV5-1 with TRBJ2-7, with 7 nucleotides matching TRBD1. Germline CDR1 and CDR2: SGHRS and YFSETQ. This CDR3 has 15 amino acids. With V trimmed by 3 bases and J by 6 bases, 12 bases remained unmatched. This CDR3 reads CASSWGQHKGPEQYF. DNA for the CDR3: TGCGCCAGCAGCTGGGGACAGCACAAAGGTCCCGAGCAGTACTTC.

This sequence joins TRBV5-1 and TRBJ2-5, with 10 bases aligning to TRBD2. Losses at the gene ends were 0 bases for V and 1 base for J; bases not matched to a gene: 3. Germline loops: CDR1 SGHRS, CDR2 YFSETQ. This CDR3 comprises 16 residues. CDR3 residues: CASSLGSGGAQETQYF. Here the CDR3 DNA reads TGCGCCAGCAGCTTGGGAAGCGGGGGGGCCCAAGAGACCCAGTACTTC. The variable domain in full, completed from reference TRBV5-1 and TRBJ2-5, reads KAGVTQTPRYLIKTRGQQVTLSCSPISGHRSVSWYQQTPGQGLQFLFEYFSETQRNKGNFPGRFSGRQFSNSRSEMNVSTLELGDSALYLCASSLGSGGAQETQYFGPGTRLLVL.

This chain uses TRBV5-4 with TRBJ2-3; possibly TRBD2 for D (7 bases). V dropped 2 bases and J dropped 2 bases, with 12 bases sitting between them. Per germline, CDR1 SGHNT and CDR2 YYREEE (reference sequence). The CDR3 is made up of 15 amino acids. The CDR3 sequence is CASSLGGDYTDTQYF. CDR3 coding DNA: TGTGCCAGCAGCTTAGGGGGGGACTACACAGATACGCAGTATTTT.

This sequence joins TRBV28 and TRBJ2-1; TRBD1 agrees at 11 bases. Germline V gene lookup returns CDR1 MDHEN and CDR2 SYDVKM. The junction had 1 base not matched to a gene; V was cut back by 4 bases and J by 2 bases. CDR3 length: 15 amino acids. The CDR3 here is CASSWGQGAYNEQFF. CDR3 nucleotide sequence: TGTGCCAGCAGTTGGGGACAGGGGGCCTACAATGAGCAGTTCTTC.

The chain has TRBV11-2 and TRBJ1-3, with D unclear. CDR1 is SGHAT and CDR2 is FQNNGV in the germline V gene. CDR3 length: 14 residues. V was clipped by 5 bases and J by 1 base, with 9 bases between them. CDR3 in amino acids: CASSKTGSGNTIYF. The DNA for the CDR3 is TGTGCCAGCAGCAAGACTGGATCTGGAAACACCATATATTTT.

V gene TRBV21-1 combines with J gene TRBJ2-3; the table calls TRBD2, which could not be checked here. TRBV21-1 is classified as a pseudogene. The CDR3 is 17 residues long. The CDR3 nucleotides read TGTGCCAGCAGCAAAGCCGGGACTAGTTCCAGCACAGATACGCAGTATTTT. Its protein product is CASSKAGTSSSTDTQYF.

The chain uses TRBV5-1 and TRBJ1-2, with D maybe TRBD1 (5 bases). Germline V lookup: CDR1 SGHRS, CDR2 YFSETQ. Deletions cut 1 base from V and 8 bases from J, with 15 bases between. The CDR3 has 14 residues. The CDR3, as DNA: TGCGCCAGCAGCTTGTTCGGGGGGGTCAAAGGCTACACCTTC. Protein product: CASSLFGGVKGYTF.

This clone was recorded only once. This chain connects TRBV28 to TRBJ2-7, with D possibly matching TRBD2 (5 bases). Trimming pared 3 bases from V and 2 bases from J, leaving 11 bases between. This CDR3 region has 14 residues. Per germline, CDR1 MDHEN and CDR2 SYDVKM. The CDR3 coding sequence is TGTGCCAGCAGTTTCCCGCCGGGGACCTACGAGCAGTACTTC. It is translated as CASSFPPGTYEQYF.

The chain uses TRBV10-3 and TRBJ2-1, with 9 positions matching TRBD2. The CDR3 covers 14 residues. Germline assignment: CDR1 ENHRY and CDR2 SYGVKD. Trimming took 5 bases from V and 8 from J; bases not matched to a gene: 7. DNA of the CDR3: TGTGCCATCAGTCCTGGACTAGCGTTAGATGAGCAGTTCTTC. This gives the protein CAISPGLALDEQFF.

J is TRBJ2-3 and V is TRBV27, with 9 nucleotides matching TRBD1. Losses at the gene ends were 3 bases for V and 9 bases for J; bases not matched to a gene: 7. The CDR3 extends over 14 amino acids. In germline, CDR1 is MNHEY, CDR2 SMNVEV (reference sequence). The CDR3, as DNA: TGTGCCAGCAGTTTCCGGGGGGACAGGGAGACGCAGTATTTT. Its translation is CASSFRGDRETQYF.

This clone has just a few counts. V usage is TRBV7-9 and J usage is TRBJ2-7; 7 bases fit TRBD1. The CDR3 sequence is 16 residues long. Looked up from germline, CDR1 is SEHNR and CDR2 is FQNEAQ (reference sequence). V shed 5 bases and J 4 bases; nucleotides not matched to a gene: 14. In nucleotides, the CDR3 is TGTGCCAGCAGCGCTAACCCGGGACAGCGCACTTACGAGCAGTACTTC. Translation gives CASSANPGQRTYEQYF.

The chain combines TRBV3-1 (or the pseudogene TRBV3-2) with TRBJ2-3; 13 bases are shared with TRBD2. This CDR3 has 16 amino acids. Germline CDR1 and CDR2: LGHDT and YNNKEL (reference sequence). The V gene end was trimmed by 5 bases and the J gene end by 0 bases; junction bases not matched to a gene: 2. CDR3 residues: CASSRGLAGSTDTQYF. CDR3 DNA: TGTGCCAGCAGCAGGGGACTAGCGGGGAGCACAGATACGCAGTATTTT.

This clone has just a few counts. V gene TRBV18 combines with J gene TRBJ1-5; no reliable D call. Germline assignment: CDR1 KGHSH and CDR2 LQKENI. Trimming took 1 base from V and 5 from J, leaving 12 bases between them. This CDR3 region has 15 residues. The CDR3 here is CASSPRGGIDQPQHF. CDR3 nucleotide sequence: TGTGCCAGCTCACCACGGGGAGGGATAGATCAGCCCCAGCATTTT.

The CDR3 DNA reads TGTGCCAGCAGTGAATCCGCGTCCTACCTGTATGGCTACACCTTC. This translates into CASSESASYLYGYTF. This chain connects TRBV6-1 to TRBJ1-2, with D uncertain. V lost 2 bases to trimming and J lost 5 bases, with 15 bases between them. The CDR3 has 15 residues. Looked up from germline, CDR1 is MNHNS and CDR2 is SASEGT.

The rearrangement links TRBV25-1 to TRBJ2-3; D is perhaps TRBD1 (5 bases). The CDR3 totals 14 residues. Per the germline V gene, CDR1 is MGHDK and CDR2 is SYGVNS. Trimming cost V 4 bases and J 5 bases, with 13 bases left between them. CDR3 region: CASSVSGAKDTQYF. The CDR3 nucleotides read TGTGCCAGCAGTGTAAGTGGGGCGAAAGATACGCAGTATTTT. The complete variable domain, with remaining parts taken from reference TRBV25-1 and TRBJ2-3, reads EADIYQTPRYLVIGTGKKITLECSQTMGHDKMYWYQQDPGMELHLIHYSYGVNSTEKGDLSSESTVSRIRTEHFPLTLESARPSHTSQYLCASSVSGAKDTQYFGPGTRLTVL.

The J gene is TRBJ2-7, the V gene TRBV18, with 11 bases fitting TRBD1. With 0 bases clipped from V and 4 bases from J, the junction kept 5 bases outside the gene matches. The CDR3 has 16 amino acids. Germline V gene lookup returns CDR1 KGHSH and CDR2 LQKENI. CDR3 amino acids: CASSPPSGTGGYEQYF. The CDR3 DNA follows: TGTGCCAGCTCACCACCCTCCGGGACAGGGGGGTACGAGCAGTACTTC.

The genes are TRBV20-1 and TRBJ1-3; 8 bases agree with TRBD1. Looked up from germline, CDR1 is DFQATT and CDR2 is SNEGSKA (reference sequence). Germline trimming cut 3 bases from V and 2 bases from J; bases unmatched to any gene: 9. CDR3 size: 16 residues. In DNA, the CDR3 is TGCAGTGCTAGTAAGTCAGGGGGCGCAGCTGGAAACACCATATATTTT. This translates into CSASKSGGAAGNTIYF.

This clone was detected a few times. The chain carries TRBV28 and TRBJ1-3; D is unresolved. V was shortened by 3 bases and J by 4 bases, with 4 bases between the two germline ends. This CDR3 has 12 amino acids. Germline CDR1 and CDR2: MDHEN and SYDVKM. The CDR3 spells CASSFRGNTIYF. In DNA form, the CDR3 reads TGTGCCAGCAGTTTCAGGGGAAACACCATATATTTT.

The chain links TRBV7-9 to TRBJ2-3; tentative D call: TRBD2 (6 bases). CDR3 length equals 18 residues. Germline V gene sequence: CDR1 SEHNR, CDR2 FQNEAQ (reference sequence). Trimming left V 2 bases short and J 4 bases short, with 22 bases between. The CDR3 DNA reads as TGTGCCAGCAGCTTATATGGGGAGTTGGAGGGCGGCGCAGATACGCAGTATTTT. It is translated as CASSLYGELEGGADTQYF.

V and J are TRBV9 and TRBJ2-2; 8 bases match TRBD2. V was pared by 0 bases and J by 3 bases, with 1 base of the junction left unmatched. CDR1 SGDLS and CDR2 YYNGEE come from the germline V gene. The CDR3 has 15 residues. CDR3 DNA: TGTGCCAGCAGCGTAGCGGGGGGGCACACCGGGGAGCTGTTTTTT. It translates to CASSVAGGHTGELFF. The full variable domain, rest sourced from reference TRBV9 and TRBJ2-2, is DSGVTQTPKHLITATGQRVTLRCSPRSGDLSVYWYQQSLDQGLQFLIQYYNGEERAKGNILERFSAQQFPDLHSELNLSSLELGDSALYFCASSVAGGHTGELFFGEGSRLTVL.

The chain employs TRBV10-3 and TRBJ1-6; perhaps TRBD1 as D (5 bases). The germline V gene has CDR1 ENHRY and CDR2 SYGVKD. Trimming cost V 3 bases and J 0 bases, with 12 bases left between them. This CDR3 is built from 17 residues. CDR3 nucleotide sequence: TGTGCCATCAGTGACGGGCAGGGTAGCTCCTATAATTCACCCCTCCACTTT. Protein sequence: CAISDGQGSSYNSPLHF.

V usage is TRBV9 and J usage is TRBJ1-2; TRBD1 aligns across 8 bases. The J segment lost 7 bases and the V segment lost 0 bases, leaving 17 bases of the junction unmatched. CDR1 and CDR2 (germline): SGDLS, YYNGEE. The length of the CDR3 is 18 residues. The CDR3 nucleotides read TGTGCCAGCAGCGTAGGACCTCGACAGGGGTTCGGCTTGGGTGGCTACACCTTC. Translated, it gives CASSVGPRQGFGLGGYTF.

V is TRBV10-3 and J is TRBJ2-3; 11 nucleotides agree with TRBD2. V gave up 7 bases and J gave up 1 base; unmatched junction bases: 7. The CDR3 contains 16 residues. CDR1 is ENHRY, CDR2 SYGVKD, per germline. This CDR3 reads CAITQTSGAGTDTQYF. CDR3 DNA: TGTGCCATCACCCAGACTAGCGGGGCCGGCACAGATACGCAGTATTTT.

The chain's CDR3 is CASSLGGQGLNEQYF. CDR3 sequence (DNA): TGTGCCAGCAGCTTAGGAGGGCAGGGGTTAAACGAGCAGTACTTC. J is TRBJ2-7 and V is TRBV11-2; D may be TRBD1 (6 bases). V shed 1 base and J shed 5 bases, with 15 bases lying between them. Germline V gene sequence: CDR1 SGHAT, CDR2 FQNNGV. This CDR3 is 15 amino acids long. Variable domain in full (rest from reference TRBV11-2 and TRBJ2-7): EAGVAQSPRYKIIEKRQSVAFWCNPISGHATLYWYQQILGQGPKLLIQFQNNGVVDDSQLPKDRFSAERLKGVDSTLKIQPAKLEDSAVYLCASSLGGQGLNEQYFGPGTRLTVT.

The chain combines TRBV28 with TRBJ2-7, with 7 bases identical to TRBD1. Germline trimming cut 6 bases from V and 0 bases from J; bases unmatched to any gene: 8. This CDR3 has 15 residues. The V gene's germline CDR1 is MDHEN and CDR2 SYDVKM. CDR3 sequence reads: CASRPPGTVSYEQYF. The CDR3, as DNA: TGTGCCAGCAGACCCCCCGGGACAGTCTCCTACGAGCAGTACTTC.

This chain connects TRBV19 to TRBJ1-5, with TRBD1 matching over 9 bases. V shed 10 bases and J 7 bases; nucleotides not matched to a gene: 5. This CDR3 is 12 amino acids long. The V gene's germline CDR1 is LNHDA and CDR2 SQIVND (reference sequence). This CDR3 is CATRQGVQPQHF. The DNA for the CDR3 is TGTGCCACCCGACAGGGGGTACAGCCCCAGCATTTT.

This CDR3 reads CASSQDRASGGTSTQYF. In DNA, the CDR3 is TGTGCCAGCAGCCAAGATAGGGCTAGCGGGGGGACCAGCACGCAGTATTTT. This chain links TRBV4-2 with TRBJ2-3; TRBD2 aligns across 11 bases. The trim removed 0 bases at V and 9 bases at J, leaving 11 bases unmatched. Germline V lookup: CDR1 LGHNA, CDR2 YNFKEQ. The CDR3 extends over 17 amino acids.

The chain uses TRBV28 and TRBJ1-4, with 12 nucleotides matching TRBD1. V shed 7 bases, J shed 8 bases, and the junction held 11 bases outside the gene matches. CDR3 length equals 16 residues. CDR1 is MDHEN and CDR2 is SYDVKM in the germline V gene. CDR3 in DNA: TGTGCCAGCAATCCGGGACAGGGGGCGGGGAGAGAAAAACTGTTTTTT. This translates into CASNPGQGAGREKLFF.

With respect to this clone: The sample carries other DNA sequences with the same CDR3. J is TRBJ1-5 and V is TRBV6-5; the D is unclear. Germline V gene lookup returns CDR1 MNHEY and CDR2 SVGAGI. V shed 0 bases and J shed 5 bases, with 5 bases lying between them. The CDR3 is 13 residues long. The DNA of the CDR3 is TGTGCCAGCAGTTACTCGCGGGATCAGCCCCAGCATTTT. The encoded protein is CASSYSRDQPQHF.